These T cell receptor beta chains were read from a single sample in a study of blood T cell repertoires in COVID-19. The repertoire was sequenced with immunoSEQ multiplex PCR; TCRdb's copy has only in-frame clones and lacks some. In the table there are hundreds of thousands of clones, nearly 90% of which are singletons. Material for sequencing was peripheral blood. These receptors all come from a woman between 18 and 29 years old who had recovered from COVID-19. Each CDR3 is given with its conserved first and last residue. Each record gives: V gene, J gene, CDR3 protein.

TRBV11-2	TRBJ1-1	CASSLEAQGNTEAFF
TRBV2	TRBJ2-7	CASYRIGTGEDEQYF
TRBV7-2	TRBJ1-4	CASSPTGQGEKLFF
TRBV3-1/TRBV3-2	TRBJ1-2	CASNEQGTYGYTF
TRBV19	TRBJ2-7	CASSIEDGVQYF
TRBV9	TRBJ2-3	CASSPSGVPDTQYF
TRBV10-1	TRBJ1-1	CASSESGGNTEAFF
TRBV29-1	TRBJ2-2	CSVFLNTGELFF
TRBV20-1	TRBJ2-7	CSASPIGTSLSYEQYF
TRBV5-4	TRBJ2-1	CASSLLAGAYNEQFF
TRBV7-6	TRBJ1-1	CASSTGTGIGTEAFF
TRBV29-1	TRBJ2-1	CSVAKSGGPYNEQFF
TRBV29-1	TRBJ1-1	CSVEEGSRTEAFF
TRBV4-1	TRBJ1-2	CASSQQGNNYGYTF
TRBV3-1/TRBV3-2	TRBJ2-3	CASSQAVSGLRTDTQYF
TRBV4-2	TRBJ2-3	CATSLAGADTQYF
TRBV27	TRBJ2-1	CASSLWDSDEQFF
TRBV6-6	TRBJ1-1	CASSSPGTEAFF
TRBV19	TRBJ1-5	CASSIGRGGQPQHF
TRBV13	TRBJ1-1	CASSSTGQKAFF
TRBV4-1	TRBJ2-7	CASSQEVITGGTYEQYF
TRBV5-4	TRBJ1-1	CASSGRGALTEAFF
TRBV25-1	TRBJ2-1	CASRSGQLGEQFF
TRBV5-1	TRBJ2-2	CASSLEALAGGGTGELFF
TRBV5-4	TRBJ1-1	CASSFGQTNTEAFF
TRBV6-5	TRBJ2-7	CASSRTGTSYEQYF
TRBV6-5	TRBJ2-3	CASKTGAGETQYF
TRBV5-4	TRBJ2-7	CASSLGPAGNEQYF
TRBV20-1	TRBJ2-3	CSASDGREVPDTQYF
TRBV14	TRBJ2-6	CASSQEIFLNRAPRLYSGANVLTF
TRBV30	TRBJ1-3	CAWRAGGTGNTIYF
TRBV5-1	TRBJ2-7	CASSVFGGYEQYF
TRBV12-3/TRBV12-4	TRBJ2-7	CASGLSAPEQYF
TRBV29-1	TRBJ1-1	CSVDGAQGPTEAFF
TRBV7-3	TRBJ2-2	CASSLSQGIGELFF
TRBV18	TRBJ2-1	CASSPYGDRGPHSSYNEQFF
TRBV6-1	TRBJ2-7	CASSDRVYGEQYF
TRBV9	TRBJ2-2	CASSAGQGVAGELFF
TRBV5-6	TRBJ2-1	CASSLLSLDNEQFF
TRBV6-5	TRBJ1-6	CASRTAGNSPLHF
TRBV13	TRBJ2-6	CASSLGRGRAGANVLTF
TRBV4-3	TRBJ2-3	CASSQERGIGTDTQYF
TRBV6-2/TRBV6-3	TRBJ2-7	CASSTTGLAGDEQYF
TRBV25-1	TRBJ2-5	CASRGLFGLEETQYF
TRBV13	TRBJ1-2	CASSPSEGIYGYTF
TRBV18	TRBJ2-7	CASSPASGNHEQYF